The next 26 T cell receptor beta chains were all read from a single sample in a study of blood T cell repertoires in COVID-19. Profiling relied on immunoSEQ multiplex PCR, and the TCRdb table lists in-frame clones only, not all of them. The sample has just over 150,000 clones; roughly 82% are singletons. Sequenced: peripheral blood. All receptors come from a woman between 40 and 55 years old with COVID-19, enrolled during active disease.

This clone was detected only a few times. The chain combines TRBV7-8 with TRBJ2-2, with D uncertain. The CDR3 is made up of 14 amino acids. CDR1 is SGHVS and CDR2 is FQNEAQ in the germline V gene. Trimming shortened V by 7 bases and J by 6 bases, and 15 bases separated the two germline ends. CDR3 DNA sequence: TGTGCCAGCAACCAGCCGGGTATCGCCGGGGAGCTGTTTTTT. Encoded protein: CASNQPGIAGELFF.

The V and J genes are TRBV6-6 and TRBJ2-5; no firm D call. Germline V lookup: CDR1 MNHNY, CDR2 SVGAGI (reference sequence). Trimming took 2 bases from V and 1 from J, leaving 11 bases between them. This CDR3 spans 15 amino acids. The CDR3 here is CASSYLGYVQETQYF. CDR3 coding DNA: TGTGCCAGCAGTTACCTGGGCTACGTCCAAGAGACCCAGTACTTC.

This sequence joins TRBV5-1 and TRBJ2-1, with 7 bases that match TRBD2. Germline-derived CDR1 and CDR2 are SGHRS and YFSETQ. J was trimmed by 6 bases and V by 0 bases; bases with no gene match: 6. The CDR3 consists of 15 residues. This CDR3 is CASSLVTGGANEQFF. The CDR3 nucleotides are TGCGCCAGCAGCTTGGTTACGGGAGGCGCCAATGAGCAGTTCTTC. The whole variable domain, filled in from reference TRBV5-1 and TRBJ2-1, reads KAGVTQTPRYLIKTRGQQVTLSCSPISGHRSVSWYQQTPGQGLQFLFEYFSETQRNKGNFPGRFSGRQFSNSRSEMNVSTLELGDSALYLCASSLVTGGANEQFFGPGTRLTVL.

The rearrangement uses TRBV18 and TRBJ2-7; TRBD2 is a possible D gene (7 bases). Trimming removed 1 base from V and 9 bases from J, with 25 bases in between. Germline V gives CDR1 KGHSH, CDR2 LQKENI. The length of the CDR3 is 17 residues. The CDR3 reads CASSPLGLSVGGGVQYV. CDR3 nucleotides: TGTGCCAGCTCACCACTTGGTTTGTCCGTCGGAGGGGGGGTGCAGTACGTC.

Here the CDR3 reads CASSLTAENYNEQFF. As DNA, the CDR3 is TGCGCCAGCTCGTTGACCGCGGAGAATTACAATGAGCAGTTCTTC. The chain employs TRBV5-1 and TRBJ2-1; D call uncertain. This CDR3 has 15 amino acids. V shed 7 bases and J shed 4 bases, with 18 bases lying between them. The V gene's germline CDR1 is SGHRS and CDR2 YFSETQ.

The chain recombines TRBV11-2 with TRBJ2-7, with a tentative D call TRBD2 (6 bases). The CDR3 covers 14 residues. Germline V CDR1 and CDR2: SGHAT, FQNNGV. V shed 5 bases and J shed 4 bases, with 15 bases lying between them. CDR3 in DNA: TGTGCCAGCAGCCAACTAGCCCAGCTGTACGAGCAGTACTTC. It codes for CASSQLAQLYEQYF.

The chain has TRBV27 and TRBJ2-1; possibly TRBD1 for D (6 bases). Trimming stripped 7 bases from V and 4 bases from J, with 14 bases between. CDR1 and CDR2 from the germline V gene are MNHEY and SMNVEV (reference sequence). This CDR3 has 14 amino acids. CDR3: CASNSLTGYNEQFF. The DNA for the CDR3 is TGTGCCAGCAATTCATTGACAGGTTACAATGAGCAGTTCTTC.

The chain carries TRBV11-2 and TRBJ2-5; 7 positions match TRBD2. CDR1 and CDR2 from the germline V gene are SGHAT and FQNNGV. The junction had 5 bases not matched to a gene; V was cut back by 2 bases and J by 2 bases. The CDR3 is 15 amino acids. Here the CDR3 reads CASSLFGREQETQYF. CDR3 sequence (DNA): TGTGCCAGCAGCTTATTTGGGCGGGAGCAAGAGACCCAGTACTTC.

This clone showed up just a few times. The chain has TRBV7-6 and TRBJ2-1; tentatively, D is TRBD2 (6 bases). V was shortened by 4 bases and J by 5 bases, with 18 bases between the two germline ends. The CDR3 extends over 16 amino acids. CDR1 is SGHVS, CDR2 FNYEAQ, per germline. CDR3 loop: CASSSSGRLYNNEQFF. The CDR3, as DNA: TGTGCCAGCAGCTCCTCCGGGAGATTATATAACAATGAGCAGTTCTTC.

The chain uses TRBV2 and TRBJ2-3, with 13 nucleotides matching TRBD2. V was pared by 5 bases and J by 3 bases, with 2 bases of the junction left unmatched. The CDR3 totals 15 residues. Germline CDR1 reads SNHLY; CDR2 reads FYNNEI. CDR3 sequence reads: CASSRGLAGTDTQYF. Here the CDR3 DNA reads TGTGCCAGCAGTCGGGGACTAGCGGGGACAGATACGCAGTATTTT. The variable domain in full, with the rest retrieved from reference TRBV2 and TRBJ2-3, is EPEVTQTPSHQVTQMGQEVILRCVPISNHLYFYWYRQILGQKVEFLVSFYNNEISEKSEIFDDQFSVERPDGSNFTLKIRSTKLEDSAMYFCASSRGLAGTDTQYFGPGTRLTVL.

This clone was picked up one time. This sequence joins TRBV20-1 and TRBJ1-1; possibly TRBD1 for D (6 bases). CDR3 length: 10 amino acids. Germline loops: CDR1 DFQATT, CDR2 SNEGSKA (reference sequence). The CDR3 bases are TGCAGAACAGGGAGCACTGAAGCTTTCTTT. The encoded protein is CRTGSTEAFF.

The chain uses TRBV7-9 and TRBJ1-1; D may be TRBD1 (6 bases). The V gene's germline CDR1 is SEHNR and CDR2 FQNEAQ (reference sequence). The CDR3 is made up of 14 amino acids. V was cut by 4 bases and J by 1 base, with 10 bases left in between. The CDR3 loop is CASSSPGQNTEAFF. CDR3 coding DNA: TGTGCCAGCAGCTCGCCGGGACAGAACACTGAAGCTTTCTTT.

The rearrangement links TRBV11-2 to TRBJ2-3; D might be TRBD1 (6 bases). V was shortened by 2 bases and J by 6 bases, with 9 bases between the two germline ends. CDR3 size: 13 residues. Germline V lookup: CDR1 SGHAT, CDR2 FQNNGV. CDR3 in amino acids: CASSLRTADTQYF. As DNA, the CDR3 is TGTGCCAGCAGCTTACGGACAGCCGATACGCAGTATTTT.

This clone was seen only once. The J gene is TRBJ1-5, the V gene TRBV7-9; D unresolved. The CDR3 sequence is 15 residues long. Trimming cost V 1 base and J 5 bases, with 12 bases left between them. CDR1 is SEHNR, CDR2 FQNEAQ, per germline (reference sequence). The CDR3 sequence is CASSLGLTEYQPQHF. The DNA of the CDR3 is TGTGCCAGCAGCTTAGGTTTAACAGAATATCAGCCCCAGCATTTT.

V is TRBV5-6 and J is TRBJ2-2; 8 nucleotides line up with TRBD1. Germline assignment: CDR1 SGHDT and CDR2 YYEEEE. The V segment lost 0 bases and the J segment 1 base; nucleotides outside the gene matches: 2. The CDR3 runs to 16 residues. For the CDR3, the DNA is TGTGCCAGCAGCTTGGGGACAGGGCTGAACACCGGGGAGCTGTTTTTT. This translates into CASSLGTGLNTGELFF.

CDR3 sequence (DNA): TGTGCCAGCAGTGGGGCAGGGCAGACCGGGGAGCTGTTTTTT. Translation gives CASSGAGQTGELFF. The rearrangement links TRBV27 to TRBJ2-2, with D possibly matching TRBD1 (5 bases). Trimming took 5 bases from V and 5 from J, leaving 12 bases between them. The CDR3 is 14 residues long. CDR1 and CDR2 from the germline V gene are MNHEY and SMNVEV (reference sequence).

The rearrangement joins TRBV18 to TRBJ2-3; 9 positions agree with TRBD1. The CDR3 spans 14 residues. Germline assignment: CDR1 KGHSH and CDR2 LQKENI. Trimming removed 6 bases from V and 4 bases from J; junction bases left unmatched: 5. For the CDR3, the DNA is TGTGCCAGCTCGCAGACAGGGGGAGCAGATACGCAGTATTTT. Translation gives CASSQTGGADTQYF.

The J gene is TRBJ2-1, the V gene TRBV6-5; 10 positions agree with TRBD2. The germline gives CDR1 MNHEY, CDR2 SVGAGI. This CDR3 is built from 16 residues. The V segment lost 4 bases and the J segment 6 bases; nucleotides outside the gene matches: 9. The CDR3 here is CASSSSHLAGVNEQFF. The CDR3 DNA follows: TGTGCCAGCAGTTCGTCCCACCTAGCGGGAGTCAATGAGCAGTTCTTC.

With regard to this clone: One end of the junction varies from germline; a read error may be responsible. This sequence joins TRBV30 and TRBJ2-5; D unclear. The CDR3 consists of 13 residues. Germline-derived CDR1 and CDR2 are GTSNPN and SVGIG (reference sequence). CDR3 DNA sequence: TGTGCCTGGAGGGGCCCACTCCAAGGGACCCAGTACTTC. Translating it yields CAWRGPLQGTQYF.

The chain has TRBV10-1 and TRBJ1-6; 9 bases are a match to TRBD1. The CDR3 covers 24 residues. J gave up 4 bases and V 0 bases, and 25 bases lay outside the gene matches. Germline V lookup: CDR1 WNHNN, CDR2 SYGVQD (reference sequence). CDR3 residues: CASSESANTFGPGQGPLYNSPLHF. In DNA form, the CDR3 reads TGCGCCAGCAGTGAGTCGGCGAACACGTTTGGCCCGGGACAGGGACCCCTTTATAATTCACCCCTCCACTTT.

The sample holds a few counts of this clone. The V and J genes are TRBV5-1 and TRBJ1-1; 9 bases agree with TRBD1. Germline CDR1 and CDR2: SGHRS and YFSETQ. The CDR3 is 13 residues long. V lost 2 bases to trimming and J lost 11 bases; unmatched junction nucleotides: 7. The CDR3 DNA reads TGCGCCAGCAGCTTCAGACAGGGGGGTTGGGCTTTCTTT. Translating it yields CASSFRQGGWAFF.

The CDR3 nucleotides read TGTGCCACCAGCAGAGCTAGATTCAATGAGCAGTTCTTC. Its protein product is CATSRARFNEQFF. The chain combines TRBV15 with TRBJ2-1; no definite D call. This CDR3 is 13 amino acids long. Germline assignment: CDR1 LNHNV and CDR2 YYDKDF (reference sequence). Trimming removed 1 base from V and 6 bases from J, with 7 bases in between.

The chain joins TRBV15 to TRBJ2-7; possible D gene TRBD2, 6 bases. Germline V gene sequence: CDR1 LNHNV, CDR2 YYDKDF (reference sequence). The CDR3 has 15 residues. V gave up 1 base and J gave up 0 bases, with 10 bases separating them. The CDR3: CATSRVEGTSYEQYF. CDR3 nucleotides: TGTGCCACCAGCAGAGTGGAGGGAACCTCCTACGAGCAGTACTTC. The full variable domain, its missing parts supplied by reference TRBV15 and TRBJ2-7, is DAMVIQNPRYQVTQFGKPVTLSCSQTLNHNVMYWYQQKSSQAPKLLFHYYDKDFNNEADTPDNFQSRRPNTSFCFLDIRSPGLGDTAMYLCATSRVEGTSYEQYFGPGTRLTVT.

This rearrangement joins TRBV12-2 to TRBJ1-5; the table assigns TRBD1, which was not confirmed against the DNA. TRBV12-2 is designated a pseudogene. CDR3 length: 16 residues. This CDR3 is CASRLGRAMYNQPQHF. The CDR3 region has the DNA TGTGCAAGTCGCTTGGGCAGGGCCATGTACAATCAGCCCCAGCATTTT.

This chain links TRBV7-9 with TRBJ1-1, with D possibly matching TRBD1 (6 bases). The germline CDR1 and CDR2 sequences are SEHNR and FQNEAQ (reference sequence). This CDR3 has 13 amino acids. V gave up 5 bases and J gave up 6 bases, with 13 bases separating them. CDR3 DNA: TGTGCCAGCAGCCGTAGACAGGACGCTGAAGCTTTCTTT. Translated: CASSRRQDAEAFF.

In this sample, this clone turned up a few times. The chain carries TRBV29-1 and TRBJ2-2; D is ambiguous. Germline V gives CDR1 SQVTM, CDR2 ANQGSEA. The CDR3 loop spans 15 amino acids. The ends were cut back, 4 bases at V and 4 bases at J, with 16 bases in the middle. CDR3 coding DNA: TGCAGCGTTGTCCCCCTTACGATCGGCACCGGGGAGCTGTTTTTT. Translating it yields CSVVPLTIGTGELFF.